This T cell receptor beta chain was recovered during a study of T-cell memory formation after mild COVID-19. Findings and limits, study-wide: Researchers report contracting CD4+ clones mostly in CM and EM, with CD8+ clones in EMRA. Cross-reactive memory seemingly joined, as some responding clones were found in pre-infection memory.

There are 16 residues in the CDR3. V lost 0 bases, J lost 2 bases, and 12 bases lay in between. Germline CDR1 reads MNHEY; CDR2 reads SVGAGI. The authors produced TCR alpha and TCR beta cDNA libraries with sample barcodes and UMIs by 5'RACE using constant-segment primers. Each CDR3 protein gets one entry after TCRdb re-called the 5' RACE reads with MiXCR. This sample has about 400,000 distinct CDR3 sequences, with around a sixth found just once. This clonotype was seen a handful of times. Its target is not known. This sequence originates from a man between 18 and 29 years old who had mild COVID-19 (a few samples of this study predate the infection). Cell type and time point are not known. The sample was PBMCs or a T cell subset sorted from them (not recorded which). The rearrangement joins TRBV6-5 to TRBJ2-3, with D possibly being TRBD2 (6 bases). CDR3 sequence (DNA): TGTGCCAGCAGTTACTCTAGCGGAGCGAACACAGATACGCAGTATTTT. It yields the protein CASSYSSGANTDTQYF.